Listed below are T cell receptor beta chains from one sample, sequenced in a study of T cells in Graves' hyperthyroidism and ophthalmopathy. TCRdb called the multiplex PCR reads again in MiXCR, with one record for every CDR3 protein. The repertoire includes about 340,000 distinct CDR3 sequences, roughly 21% of them detected once, and over 40% sits in the top ten. Sequenced material: blood. Receptors were obtained from a woman between 50 and 59 years old with Graves' hyperthyroidism. Each CDR3 is given with its conserved first and last residue. A D gene is named only where the DNA matches it firmly. For some rows the clone size is stated as once, few or many, or as a class when expanded; others skip it.

abundance: many; v_gene: TRBV6-1; len: 14; j_gene: TRBJ1-1; d_gene: TRBD1; CDR3aa: CASSSGQRHTEAFF; CDR3nt: TGTGCCAGCAGTTCGGGACAGCGACACACTGAAGCTTTCTTT
abundance: many; v_gene: TRBV27; len: 15; j_gene: TRBJ2-5; d_gene: TRBD2; CDR3aa: CASVPGLALLETQYF; CDR3nt: TGTGCCAGCGTCCCGGGACTAGCGCTATTAGAGACCCAGTACTTC
abundance: -; v_gene: TRBV9; len: 15; j_gene: TRBJ2-7; d_gene: -; CDR3aa: CASSVGTGNSYEQYF; CDR3nt: TGTGCCAGCAGCGTAGGAACGGGAAACTCCTACGAGCAGTACTTC
abundance: many; v_gene: TRBV20-1; len: 11; j_gene: TRBJ2-5; d_gene: -; CDR3aa: CSARAQETQYF; CDR3nt: TGCAGTGCTAGAGCCCAAGAGACCCAGTACTTC
abundance: few; v_gene: TRBV11-1; len: 18; j_gene: TRBJ2-3; d_gene: TRBD2; CDR3aa: CASSAGTSGRASTDTQYF; CDR3nt: TGTGCCAGCAGCGCCGGGACTAGCGGGAGGGCTAGCACAGATACGCAGTATTTT
abundance: many; v_gene: TRBV30; len: 16; j_gene: TRBJ2-7; d_gene: TRBD1; CDR3aa: CAWRVPPGQGAIEQYF; CDR3nt: TGTGCCTGGAGGGTTCCGCCGGGACAGGGGGCAATCGAGCAGTACTTC
abundance: few; v_gene: TRBV9; len: 14; j_gene: TRBJ2-5; d_gene: -; CDR3aa: CASSVGLAEETQYF; CDR3nt: TGTGCCAGCAGCGTAGGTCTAGCAGAAGAGACCCAGTACTTC
abundance: few; v_gene: TRBV6-1; len: 14; j_gene: TRBJ1-2; d_gene: -; CDR3aa: CASSPSDGGWGYTF; CDR3nt: TGTGCCAGCAGTCCCTCCGACGGGGGTTGGGGCTACACCTTC
abundance: -; v_gene: TRBV30; len: 15; j_gene: TRBJ2-1; d_gene: -; CDR3aa: CAWSVGLRTYNEQFF; CDR3nt: TGTGCCTGGAGTGTAGGACTACGCACCTACAATGAGCAGTTCTTC
abundance: -; v_gene: TRBV7-3; len: 13; j_gene: TRBJ2-2; d_gene: -; CDR3aa: CASTTGNTGELFF; CDR3nt: TGTGCCAGCACCACAGGGAACACCGGGGAGCTGTTTTTT
abundance: many; v_gene: TRBV4-1; len: 15; j_gene: TRBJ2-5; d_gene: -; CDR3aa: CASSRTRGTGETQYF; CDR3nt: TGCGCCAGCAGCCGGACCCGGGGCACCGGAGAGACCCAGTACTTC
abundance: few; v_gene: TRBV7-9; len: 13; j_gene: TRBJ2-7; d_gene: TRBD1; CDR3aa: CASSHRDSYEQYF; CDR3nt: TGTGCCAGCAGCCACCGGGACAGCTACGAGCAGTACTTC
abundance: many; v_gene: TRBV30; len: 13; j_gene: TRBJ1-5; d_gene: -; CDR3aa: CAWSVAADQPQHF; CDR3nt: TGTGCCTGGAGTGTAGCTGCCGACCAGCCCCAGCATTTT
abundance: many; v_gene: TRBV7-9; len: 14; j_gene: TRBJ1-5; d_gene: -; CDR3aa: CASSLIGSNQPQHF; CDR3nt: TGTGCCAGCAGTCTCATAGGTAGCAATCAGCCCCAGCATTTT
abundance: many; v_gene: TRBV20-1; len: 15; j_gene: TRBJ2-5; d_gene: -; CDR3aa: CSARGPRRIQETQYF; CDR3nt: TGCAGTGCTAGAGGACCTAGGAGGATACAAGAGACCCAGTACTTC
abundance: many; v_gene: TRBV7-2; len: 15; j_gene: TRBJ2-7; d_gene: TRBD2; CDR3aa: CASRLHSGGAYEQYF; CDR3nt: TGTGCCAGCAGATTACACAGCGGGGGGGCGTACGAGCAGTACTTC
abundance: many; v_gene: TRBV27; len: 13; j_gene: TRBJ1-1; d_gene: -; CDR3aa: CASSLGRGTEAFF; CDR3nt: TGTGCCAGCAGTCTCGGAAGAGGCACTGAAGCTTTCTTT
abundance: -; v_gene: TRBV2; len: 13; j_gene: TRBJ2-3; d_gene: -; CDR3aa: CASIPGLGDTQYF; CDR3nt: TGTGCCAGCATCCCAGGGTTGGGAGATACGCAGTATTTT
abundance: -; v_gene: TRBV28; len: 15; j_gene: TRBJ1-1; d_gene: TRBD1; CDR3aa: CASSSEQGGNTEAFF; CDR3nt: TGTGCCAGCAGTTCGGAACAGGGGGGGAACACTGAAGCTTTCTTT
abundance: -; v_gene: TRBV2; len: 14; j_gene: TRBJ1-5; d_gene: -; CDR3aa: CASRETGSNQPQHF; CDR3nt: TGTGCCAGCAGGGAAACGGGGAGCAATCAGCCCCAGCATTTT
abundance: -; v_gene: TRBV7-2; len: 16; j_gene: TRBJ2-2; d_gene: TRBD1; CDR3aa: CASRQTGTGQTGELFF; CDR3nt: TGTGCCAGCAGGCAGACCGGGACAGGGCAAACCGGGGAGCTGTTTTTT
abundance: few; v_gene: TRBV5-5; len: 15; j_gene: TRBJ1-2; d_gene: -; CDR3aa: CASSPLGGGLVGYTF; CDR3nt: TGTGCCAGCAGCCCCCTAGGGGGAGGGCTGGTAGGCTACACCTTC
abundance: many; v_gene: TRBV27; len: 15; j_gene: TRBJ2-1; d_gene: -; CDR3aa: CASSWRRGSYNEQFF; CDR3nt: TGTGCCAGCAGTTGGAGGCGGGGATCCTACAATGAGCAGTTCTTC
abundance: -; v_gene: TRBV4-1; len: 14; j_gene: TRBJ1-2; d_gene: -; CDR3aa: CASSQDGGTWGYTF; CDR3nt: TGCGCCAGCAGCCAAGATGGGGGGACGTGGGGCTACACCTTC
abundance: many; v_gene: TRBV5-1; len: 19; j_gene: TRBJ1-2; d_gene: TRBD1; CDR3aa: CASSLEGDRGTGIHYGYTF; CDR3nt: TGCGCCAGCAGCTTGGAGGGGGACAGGGGGACCGGTATACACTATGGCTACACCTTC
abundance: once; v_gene: TRBV6-1; len: 15; j_gene: TRBJ2-7; d_gene: TRBD2; CDR3aa: CASTLGLAATYEQYF; CDR3nt: TGTGCCAGCACCTTAGGACTAGCGGCTACCTACGAGCAGTACTTC
abundance: few; v_gene: TRBV11-3; len: 15; j_gene: TRBJ2-5; d_gene: -; CDR3aa: CASSFQTAYQETQYF; CDR3nt: TGTGCCAGCAGCTTCCAAACAGCGTACCAAGAGACCCAGTACTTC
abundance: many; v_gene: TRBV2; len: 13; j_gene: TRBJ2-5; d_gene: -; CDR3aa: CASSEQGQETQYF; CDR3nt: TGTGCCAGCAGTGAACAGGGTCAAGAGACCCAGTACTTC
abundance: many; v_gene: TRBV11-2; len: 13; j_gene: TRBJ2-5; d_gene: -; CDR3aa: CASSPTSLETQYF; CDR3nt: TGTGCCAGCAGCCCGACTTCTCTGGAGACCCAGTACTTC
abundance: many; v_gene: TRBV28; len: 14; j_gene: TRBJ1-2; d_gene: -; CDR3aa: CASSYDQIRLGYTF; CDR3nt: TGTGCCAGCAGTTACGACCAGATACGGCTGGGCTACACCTTC
abundance: many; v_gene: TRBV6-1; len: 17; j_gene: TRBJ2-3; d_gene: -; CDR3aa: CASSNDKGFLGTDTQYF; CDR3nt: TGTGCCAGCAGTAACGATAAGGGGTTCCTCGGCACAGATACGCAGTATTTT
abundance: few; v_gene: TRBV2; len: 17; j_gene: TRBJ1-5; d_gene: -; CDR3aa: CASSPSEVGRWNQPQHF; CDR3nt: TGTGCCAGCAGTCCCTCTGAGGTGGGAAGGTGGAATCAGCCCCAGCATTTT
abundance: -; v_gene: TRBV6-1; len: 14; j_gene: TRBJ2-7; d_gene: TRBD1; CDR3aa: CASRQTGGEYEQYF; CDR3nt: TGTGCCAGCAGGCAGACAGGGGGCGAATACGAGCAGTACTTC
abundance: -; v_gene: TRBV6-1; len: 14; j_gene: TRBJ2-3; d_gene: -; CDR3aa: CASRGRFFTDTQYF; CDR3nt: TGTGCCAGCAGGGGCAGGTTCTTCACAGATACGCAGTATTTT
abundance: -; v_gene: TRBV19; len: 14; j_gene: TRBJ2-7; d_gene: TRBD1; CDR3aa: CATATGGRAYEQYF; CDR3nt: TGTGCCACGGCCACAGGGGGCCGCGCCTACGAGCAGTACTTC
abundance: few; v_gene: TRBV6-1; len: 16; j_gene: TRBJ2-3; d_gene: TRBD2; CDR3aa: CASSEWSGSSTDTQYF; CDR3nt: TGTGCCAGCAGTGAGTGGAGCGGGAGTAGCACAGATACGCAGTATTTT
abundance: many; v_gene: TRBV5-5; len: 15; j_gene: TRBJ2-7; d_gene: TRBD2; CDR3aa: CASSLDASGINEQYF; CDR3nt: TGTGCCAGCAGCTTGGATGCTAGCGGGATCAACGAGCAGTACTTC
abundance: many; v_gene: TRBV12-3/TRBV12-4; len: 14; j_gene: TRBJ2-2; d_gene: TRBD2; CDR3aa: CASSFGGRTGELFF; CDR3nt: TGTGCCAGCAGTTTTGGCGGGAGGACCGGGGAGCTGTTTTTT
abundance: many; v_gene: TRBV29-1; len: 15; j_gene: TRBJ2-7; d_gene: -; CDR3aa: CSVEGAGHGPYEQYF; CDR3nt: TGCAGCGTTGAAGGGGCGGGACACGGCCCCTACGAGCAGTACTTC
abundance: many; v_gene: TRBV15; len: 13; j_gene: TRBJ2-7; d_gene: -; CDR3aa: CATSRVAATEQYF; CDR3nt: TGTGCCACCAGCAGAGTGGCTGCTACCGAGCAGTACTTC
abundance: many; v_gene: TRBV18; len: 14; j_gene: TRBJ1-3; d_gene: TRBD1; CDR3aa: CASSGQGLENTIYF; CDR3nt: TGTGCCAGCTCAGGACAGGGGCTGGAGAACACCATATATTTT
abundance: -; v_gene: TRBV6-1; len: 14; j_gene: TRBJ2-5; d_gene: TRBD1; CDR3aa: CASSRNRGIKTQYF; CDR3nt: TGTGCCAGCAGCCGAAACAGGGGAATAAAGACCCAGTACTTC